This T cell receptor beta chain appears in the sequencing data of a study of cytomegalovirus exposure and HLA in healthy donors. Across the whole study: Samples from HLA-typed donors yielded about 86 million unique TCRs in an early data release. General study results and limits: DRB1 showed the most TCR associations and HLA-C the fewest in a later analysis, as rates varied by HLA locus. The authors later linked a missense DCLRE1C variant to TCR beta V- and J-gene trimming.

Details on this clone: Antigen specificity is unknown.

PCR amplification relied on 60 Vbeta primers (plus 13 Jbeta primers). Assay used: immunoSEQ multiplex PCR; TCRdb lists only in-frame clones, some missing. Of 95,000 to 150,000 clones in the sample, more than 75% were seen once. The study sampled nominally healthy donors, though unrecorded immune exposures were likely. The ends were cut back, 6 bases at V and 2 bases at J, with 14 bases in the middle. CDR1 is MNHEY and CDR2 is SMNVEV in the germline V gene (reference sequence). The CDR3 is made up of 15 amino acids. The chain is built from TRBV27 and TRBJ1-5, with a possible D match to TRBD1 (5 bases). The sequence was collected from a man aged 25-45 years in good health and CMV-seropositive. What was sequenced was PBMCs. CDR3: CASSQTRDRNQPQHF. The DNA for the CDR3 is TGTGCCAGCAGCCAGACCAGGGATCGCAATCAGCCCCAGCATTTT.